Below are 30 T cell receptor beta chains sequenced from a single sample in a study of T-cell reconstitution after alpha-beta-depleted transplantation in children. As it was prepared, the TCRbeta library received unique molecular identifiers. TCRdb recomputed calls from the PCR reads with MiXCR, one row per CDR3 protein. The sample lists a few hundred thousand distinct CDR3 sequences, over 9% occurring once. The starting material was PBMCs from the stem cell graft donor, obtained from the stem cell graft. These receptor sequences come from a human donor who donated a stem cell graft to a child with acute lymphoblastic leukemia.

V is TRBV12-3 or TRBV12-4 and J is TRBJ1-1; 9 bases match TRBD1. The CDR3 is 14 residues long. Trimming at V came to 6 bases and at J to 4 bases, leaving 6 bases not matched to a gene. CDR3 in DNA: TGTGCCAGCAGCGAGAGACAGGGGGGCACTGAAGCTTTCTTT. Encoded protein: CASSERQGGTEAFF.

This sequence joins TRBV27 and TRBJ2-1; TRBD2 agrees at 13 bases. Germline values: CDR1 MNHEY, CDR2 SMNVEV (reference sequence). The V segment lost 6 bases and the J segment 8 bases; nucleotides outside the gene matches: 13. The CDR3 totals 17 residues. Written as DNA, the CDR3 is TGTGCCAGCAGACCAGGGGGACTAGCGGGAAAAGGCGATGAGCAGTTCTTC. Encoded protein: CASRPGGLAGKGDEQFF.

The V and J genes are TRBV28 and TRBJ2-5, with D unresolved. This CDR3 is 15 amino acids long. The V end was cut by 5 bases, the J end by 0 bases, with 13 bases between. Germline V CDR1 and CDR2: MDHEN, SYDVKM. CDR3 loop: CASSARGWYQETQYF. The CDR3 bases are TGTGCCAGCAGTGCCCGAGGATGGTACCAAGAGACCCAGTACTTC.

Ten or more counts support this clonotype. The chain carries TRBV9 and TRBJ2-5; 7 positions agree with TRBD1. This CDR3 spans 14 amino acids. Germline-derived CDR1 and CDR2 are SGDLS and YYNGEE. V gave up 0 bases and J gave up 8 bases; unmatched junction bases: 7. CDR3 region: CASSVETEGGTQYF. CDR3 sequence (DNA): TGTGCCAGCAGCGTAGAGACAGAAGGGGGCACCCAGTACTTC.

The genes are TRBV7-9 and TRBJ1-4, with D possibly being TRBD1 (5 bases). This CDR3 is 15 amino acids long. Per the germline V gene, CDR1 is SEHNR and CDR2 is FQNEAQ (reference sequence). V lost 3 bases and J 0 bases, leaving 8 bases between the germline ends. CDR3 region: CASSLGDATNEKLFF. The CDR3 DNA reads TGTGCCAGCAGCTTGGGGGATGCAACTAATGAAAAACTGTTTTTT.

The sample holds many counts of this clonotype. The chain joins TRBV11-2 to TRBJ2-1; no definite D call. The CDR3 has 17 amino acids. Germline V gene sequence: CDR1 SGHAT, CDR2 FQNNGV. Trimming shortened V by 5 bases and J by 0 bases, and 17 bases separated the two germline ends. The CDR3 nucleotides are TGTGCCAGCAGCCGACTCCAGGCGCGAGGCTCCTACAATGAGCAGTTCTTC. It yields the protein CASSRLQARGSYNEQFF.

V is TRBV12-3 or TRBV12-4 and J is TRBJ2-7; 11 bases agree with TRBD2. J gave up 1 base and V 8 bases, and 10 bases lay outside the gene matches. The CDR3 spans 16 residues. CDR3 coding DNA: TGTGCCAGCGCTGTAGCGGGAGGGATTAGATCCTACGAGCAGTACTTC. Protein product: CASAVAGGIRSYEQYF.

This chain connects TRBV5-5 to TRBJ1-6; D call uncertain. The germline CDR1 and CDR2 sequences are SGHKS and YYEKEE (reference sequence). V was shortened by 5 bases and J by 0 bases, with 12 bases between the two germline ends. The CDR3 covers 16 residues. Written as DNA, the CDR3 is TGTGCCAGCAGATCCGGACCGAGCTCCTATAATTCACCCCTCCACTTT. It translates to CASRSGPSSYNSPLHF.

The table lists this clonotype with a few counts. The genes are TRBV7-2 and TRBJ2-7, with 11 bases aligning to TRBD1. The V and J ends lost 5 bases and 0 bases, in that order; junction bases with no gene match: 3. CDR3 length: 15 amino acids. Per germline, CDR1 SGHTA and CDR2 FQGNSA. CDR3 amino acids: CASSAGTGGSYEQYF. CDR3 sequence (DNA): TGTGCCAGCAGCGCAGGGACAGGGGGCTCCTACGAGCAGTACTTC.

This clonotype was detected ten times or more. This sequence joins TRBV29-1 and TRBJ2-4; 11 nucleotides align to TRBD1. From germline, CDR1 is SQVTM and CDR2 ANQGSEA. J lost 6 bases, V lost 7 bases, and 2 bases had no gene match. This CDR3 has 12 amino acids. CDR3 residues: CSAGTGGNIQYF. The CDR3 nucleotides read TGCAGCGCTGGGACAGGGGGAAACATTCAGTACTTC.

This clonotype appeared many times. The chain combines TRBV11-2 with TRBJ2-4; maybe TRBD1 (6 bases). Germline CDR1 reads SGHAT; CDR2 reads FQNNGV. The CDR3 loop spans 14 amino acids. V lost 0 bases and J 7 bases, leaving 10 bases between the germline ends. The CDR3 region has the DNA TGTGCCAGCAGCTTAGATTTCGACAGGAACATTCAGTACTTC. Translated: CASSLDFDRNIQYF.

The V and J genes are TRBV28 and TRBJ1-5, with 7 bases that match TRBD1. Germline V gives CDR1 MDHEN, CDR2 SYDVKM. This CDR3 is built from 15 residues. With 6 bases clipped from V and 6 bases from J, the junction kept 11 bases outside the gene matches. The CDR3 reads CASRPGQRVIQPQHF. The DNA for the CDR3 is TGTGCCAGCAGGCCGGGACAGAGGGTGATTCAGCCCCAGCATTTT.

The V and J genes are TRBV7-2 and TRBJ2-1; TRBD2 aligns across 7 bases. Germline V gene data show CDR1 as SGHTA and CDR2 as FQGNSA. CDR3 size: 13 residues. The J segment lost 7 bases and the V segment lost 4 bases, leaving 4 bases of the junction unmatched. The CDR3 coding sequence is TGTGCCAGCAGCTCGGCGCGGGGGAATGAGCAGTTCTTC. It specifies CASSSARGNEQFF. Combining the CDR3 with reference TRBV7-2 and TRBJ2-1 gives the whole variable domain GAGVSQSPSNKVTEKGKDVELRCDPISGHTALYWYRQSLGQGLEFLIYFQGNSAPDKSGLPSDRFSAERTGGSVSTLTIQRTQQEDSAVYLCASSSARGNEQFFGPGTRLTVL.

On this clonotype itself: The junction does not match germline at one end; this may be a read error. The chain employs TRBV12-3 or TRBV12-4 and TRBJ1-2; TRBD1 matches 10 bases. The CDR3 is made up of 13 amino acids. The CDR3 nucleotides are TGTGCCAGCAGTCTTGGGACAGGGGATGGCTACGCCTTC. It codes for CASSLGTGDGYAF.

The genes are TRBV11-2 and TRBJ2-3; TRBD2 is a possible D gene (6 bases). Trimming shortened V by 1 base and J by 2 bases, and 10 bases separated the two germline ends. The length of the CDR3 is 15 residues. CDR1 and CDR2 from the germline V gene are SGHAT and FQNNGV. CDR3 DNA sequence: TGTGCCAGCAGCTTAGGAGCGGGCTACACAGATACGCAGTATTTT. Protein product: CASSLGAGYTDTQYF. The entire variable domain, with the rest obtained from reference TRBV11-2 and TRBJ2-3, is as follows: EAGVAQSPRYKIIEKRQSVAFWCNPISGHATLYWYQQILGQGPKLLIQFQNNGVVDDSQLPKDRFSAERLKGVDSTLKIQPAKLEDSAVYLCASSLGAGYTDTQYFGPGTRLTVL.

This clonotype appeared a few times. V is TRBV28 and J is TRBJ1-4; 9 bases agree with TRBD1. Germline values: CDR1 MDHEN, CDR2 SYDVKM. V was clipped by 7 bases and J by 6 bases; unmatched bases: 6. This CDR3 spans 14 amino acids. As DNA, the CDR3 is TGTGCCAGCACGAGGGGACAGGGCTATGAAAAACTGTTTTTT. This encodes CASTRGQGYEKLFF.

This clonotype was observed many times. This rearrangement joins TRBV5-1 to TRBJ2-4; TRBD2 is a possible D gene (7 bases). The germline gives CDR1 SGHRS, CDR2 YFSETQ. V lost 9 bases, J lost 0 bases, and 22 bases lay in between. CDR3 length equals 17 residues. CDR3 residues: CATSEGGGPTAKNIQYF. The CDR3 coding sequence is TGCGCCACATCAGAGGGGGGAGGGCCTACAGCCAAAAACATTCAGTACTTC.

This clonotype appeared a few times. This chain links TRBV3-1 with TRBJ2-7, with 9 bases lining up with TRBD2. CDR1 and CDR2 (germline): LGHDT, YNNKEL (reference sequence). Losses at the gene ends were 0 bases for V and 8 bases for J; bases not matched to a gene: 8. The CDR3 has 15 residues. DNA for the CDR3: TGTGCCAGCAGCCAAGATCCTAGCGGGACAAGTCAGCAGTACTTC. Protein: CASSQDPSGTSQQYF.

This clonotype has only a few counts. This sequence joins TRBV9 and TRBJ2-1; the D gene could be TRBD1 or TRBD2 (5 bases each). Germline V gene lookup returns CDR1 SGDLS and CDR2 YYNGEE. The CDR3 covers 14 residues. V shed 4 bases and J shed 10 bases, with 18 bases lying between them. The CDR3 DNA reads TGTGCCAGCAGCCCGTGGGACGGATTCAAAGAGCAGTTCTTC. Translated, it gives CASSPWDGFKEQFF.

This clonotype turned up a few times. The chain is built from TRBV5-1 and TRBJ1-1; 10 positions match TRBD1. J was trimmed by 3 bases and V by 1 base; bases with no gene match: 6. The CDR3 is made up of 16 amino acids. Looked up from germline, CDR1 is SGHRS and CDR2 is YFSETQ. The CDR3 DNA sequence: TGCGCCAGCAGCTTGCGACAGGGGGCAGGGGACACTGAAGCTTTCTTT. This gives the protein CASSLRQGAGDTEAFF.

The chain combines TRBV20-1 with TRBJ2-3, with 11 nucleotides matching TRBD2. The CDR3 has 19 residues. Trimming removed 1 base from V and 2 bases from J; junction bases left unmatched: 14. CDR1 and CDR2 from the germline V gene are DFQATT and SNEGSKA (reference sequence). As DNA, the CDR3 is TGCAGTGCTAGAGGGGTACTAGCGGGAGTTGTTTCCAACACAGATACGCAGTATTTT. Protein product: CSARGVLAGVVSNTDTQYF.

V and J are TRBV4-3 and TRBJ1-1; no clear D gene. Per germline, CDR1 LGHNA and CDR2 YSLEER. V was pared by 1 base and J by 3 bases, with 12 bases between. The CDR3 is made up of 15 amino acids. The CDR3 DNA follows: TGCGCCAGCAGCCAAGTTAACGGGGTTCACACTGAAGCTTTCTTT. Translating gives CASSQVNGVHTEAFF.

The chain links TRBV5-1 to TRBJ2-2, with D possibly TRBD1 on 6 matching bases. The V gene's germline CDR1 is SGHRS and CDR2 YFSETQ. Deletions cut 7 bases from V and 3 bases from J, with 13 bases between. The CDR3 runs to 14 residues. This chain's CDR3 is CASGRDTDTGELFF. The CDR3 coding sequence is TGCGCCAGCGGCCGGGACACCGACACCGGGGAGCTGTTTTTT.

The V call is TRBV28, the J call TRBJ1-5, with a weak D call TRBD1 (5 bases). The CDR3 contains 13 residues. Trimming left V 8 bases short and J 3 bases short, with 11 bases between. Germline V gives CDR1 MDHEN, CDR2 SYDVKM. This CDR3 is CASAGWVNQPQHF. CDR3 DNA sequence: TGTGCCAGCGCAGGGTGGGTCAATCAGCCCCAGCATTTT.

The CDR3 loop reads CASSQINGFVTGTVEQYF. CDR3 nucleotides: TGCGCCAGCAGCCAGATAAATGGTTTCGTGACAGGGACAGTTGAGCAGTACTTC. The rearrangement uses TRBV4-1 and TRBJ2-7; TRBD1 matches at 7 bases. CDR1 is MGHRA and CDR2 is YSYEKL in the germline V gene. The CDR3 has 18 amino acids. Losses at the gene ends were 3 bases for V and 7 bases for J; bases not matched to a gene: 21.

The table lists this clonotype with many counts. The CDR3 region has the DNA TGCAGTGCTAAGGTGGACAGTCATAGCAATCAGCCCCAGCATTTT. Translating gives CSAKVDSHSNQPQHF. V and J are TRBV20-1 and TRBJ1-5; possible D gene TRBD1, 6 bases. The CDR3 sequence is 15 residues long. Trimming shortened V by 4 bases and J by 0 bases, and 13 bases separated the two germline ends. Germline V gives CDR1 DFQATT, CDR2 SNEGSKA (reference sequence).

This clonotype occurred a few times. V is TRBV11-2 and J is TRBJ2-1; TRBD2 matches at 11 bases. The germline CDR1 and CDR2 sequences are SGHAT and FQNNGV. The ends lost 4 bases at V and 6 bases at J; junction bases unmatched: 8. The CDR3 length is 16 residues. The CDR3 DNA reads TGTGCCAGCAGCTCCTTAGCGGGAGGGCGTCTCAATGAGCAGTTCTTC. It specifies CASSSLAGGRLNEQFF.

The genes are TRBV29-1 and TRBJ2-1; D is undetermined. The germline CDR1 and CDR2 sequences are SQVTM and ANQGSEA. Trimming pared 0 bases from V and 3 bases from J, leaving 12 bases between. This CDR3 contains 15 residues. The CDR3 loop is CSVEDPQAVYNEQFF. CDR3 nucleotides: TGCAGCGTTGAAGATCCTCAGGCAGTCTACAATGAGCAGTTCTTC.

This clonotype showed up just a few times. CDR3 sequence reads: CASSVDRGHTEAFF. The DNA for the CDR3 is TGTGCCAGCAGCGTGGACAGGGGGCACACTGAAGCTTTCTTT. The chain couples TRBV7-3 to TRBJ1-1; 11 bases map to TRBD1. Germline V gene sequence: CDR1 SGHTA, CDR2 FQGTGA. The CDR3 spans 14 residues. V was clipped by 5 bases and J by 3 bases; unmatched bases: 2. The full variable domain, rest sourced from reference TRBV7-3 and TRBJ1-1, is GAGVSQTPSNKVTEKGKYVELRCDPISGHTALYWYRQSLGQGPEFLIYFQGTGAADDSGLPNDRFFAVRPEGSVSTLKIQRTERGDSAVYLCASSVDRGHTEAFFGQGTRLTVV.

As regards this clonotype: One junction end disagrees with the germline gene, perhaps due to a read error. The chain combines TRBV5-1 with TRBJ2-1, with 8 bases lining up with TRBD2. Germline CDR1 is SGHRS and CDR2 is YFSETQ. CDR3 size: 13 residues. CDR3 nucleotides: TGCGGCAGCAGCTTCTGGACTAGCCGAGAGCAGTTCTTC. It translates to CGSSFWTSREQFF.